The sequence of this TCR beta chain was determined in a study of metastatic and nonmetastatic thyroid tumors. On this clone itself: This may be a read error: a much more frequent sequence differs by one nucleotide.

All patients reached thyroid surgery having received no treatment beforehand. Germline assignment: CDR1 SGDLS and CDR2 YYNGEE. The CDR3 extends over 12 amino acids. V dropped 3 bases and J dropped 7 bases, with 8 bases sitting between them. TCRdb ran MiXCR on the PCR reads. The sample holds about 42,000 clones; about 12% are singletons and the top ten take approximately 9.1%. What was sequenced was blood. J is TRBJ2-1 and V is TRBV9, with D uncertain. The receptor was isolated from a male donor with papillary thyroid cancer or a benign thyroid nodule (not recorded which). Some clones in this sample may be carry-over from other donors' samples. CDR3 coding DNA: TGTGCCAGCAGCGGCCCTGCGAATGAGCAGTTCTTC. It codes for CASSGPANEQFF.